Listed here are 10 T cell receptor beta chains from one sample, sequenced in a study of shared clonotypes between healthy human individuals (dated by TCRdb to 2018 to 2020). Library prep was done by the immunoSEQ multiplex PCR assay. Entries here come from immuneACCESS through TCRdb and include only in-frame sequences with V and J called. Some clones fail to appear in such tables; in the studies checked, an unresolved V gene covers under half of the shortfall, and the cause of the remainder is unknown. The sample includes approximately 980,000 clones, with over 60% observed a single time. Approximately 1.5% of the sample belongs to the ten largest clones. The sequencing input was memory CD4+ T cells sorted from blood. The intended sense of this specimen's cell subset or site label: CD45RA-negative fraction. Receptors originate from a young man in good health.

This clone was counted between two and nine times. The rearrangement uses TRBV7-3 and TRBJ2-7; D is unclear. Germline V lookup: CDR1 SGHTA, CDR2 FQGTGA. The CDR3 is 13 residues long. Trimming left V 5 bases short and J 7 bases short, with 15 bases between. CDR3 nucleotide sequence: TGTGCCAGCAGCCAAGGTGCTCTGGGGGAGCAGTACTTC. Translating gives CASSQGALGEQYF. Full variable domain (missing parts from reference TRBV7-3 and TRBJ2-7): GAGVSQTPSNKVTEKGKYVELRCDPISGHTALYWYRQSLGQGPEFLIYFQGTGAADDSGLPNDRFFAVRPEGSVSTLKIQRTERGDSAVYLCASSQGALGEQYFGPGTRLTVT.

J is TRBJ1-2 and V is TRBV21-1. TRBV21-1 is a pseudogene. The CDR3 length is 14 residues. The DNA of the CDR3 is TGTGCCAGCAGCAAAGTCACCTCCTGGTGTGGCTACACCTTC. Its protein is CASSKVTSWCGYTF.

A single count supports this clone. V gene TRBV30 combines with J gene TRBJ2-1, with TRBD2 matching 9 bases. J was trimmed by 3 bases and V by 1 base; bases with no gene match: 7. CDR3 length equals 16 residues. Germline values: CDR1 GTSNPN, CDR2 SVGIG (reference sequence). The CDR3 nucleotides read TGTGCCTGGAGTGGACCCCCTAGCGGGGACTACAATGAGCAGTTCTTC. This codes for CAWSGPPSGDYNEQFF.

The rearrangement joins TRBV30 to TRBJ1-2; D perhaps matches TRBD1 (6 bases). Looked up from germline, CDR1 is GTSNPN and CDR2 is SVGIG (reference sequence). CDR3 length: 15 residues. V was clipped by 4 bases and J by 4 bases, with 19 bases between them. CDR3 residues: CAWTLPGQDVYGYTF. The CDR3 coding sequence is TGTGCCTGGACTCTACCGGGACAAGACGTCTATGGCTACACCTTC.

V is TRBV7-9 and J is TRBJ2-7; no reliable D call. Germline V gives CDR1 SEHNR, CDR2 FQNEAQ (reference sequence). V lost 5 bases and J lost 0, with 14 bases in between. This CDR3 spans 15 amino acids. The CDR3 nucleotides read TGTGCCAGCAGCACCGGCGACCGTAGCTCCTACGAGCAGTACTTC. This translates into CASSTGDRSSYEQYF.

The chain couples TRBV28 to TRBJ1-2; D perhaps matches TRBD1 (6 bases). The CDR3 is made up of 15 amino acids. Germline V gene data show CDR1 as MDHEN and CDR2 as SYDVKM. The ends were cut back, 6 bases at V and 5 bases at J, with 19 bases in the middle. DNA for the CDR3: TGTGCCAGCAGCCCCTCCGGGACAACCTTTTATGGCTACACCTTC. It is translated as CASSPSGTTFYGYTF.

V usage is TRBV18 and J usage is TRBJ2-7; 8 bases fit TRBD2. V shed 0 bases, J shed 3 bases, and the junction held 1 base outside the gene matches. CDR3 length equals 14 residues. CDR1 is KGHSH, CDR2 LQKENI, per germline. The CDR3 coding sequence is TGTGCCAGCTCACCACCTAGCGGGAACTACGAGCAGTACTTC. Translation: CASSPPSGNYEQYF.

V gene TRBV29-1 combines with J gene TRBJ2-3; D remains unclear. Trimming left V 4 bases short and J 0 bases short, with 8 bases between. The CDR3 is 13 residues long. Germline loops: CDR1 SQVTM, CDR2 ANQGSEA. The chain's CDR3 is CSVGSQSTDTQYF. CDR3 DNA sequence: TGCAGCGTTGGCAGCCAGAGCACAGATACGCAGTATTTT.

The chain combines TRBV7-9 with TRBJ1-3; 8 nucleotides match TRBD1. The J segment lost 1 base and the V segment lost 8 bases, leaving 7 bases of the junction unmatched. Germline CDR1 SEHNR, CDR2 FQNEAQ (reference sequence). The CDR3 is 15 residues long. DNA of the CDR3: TGTGCCAGCGTTCCGAACAGGGGGTCTGGAAACACCATATATTTT. Protein: CASVPNRGSGNTIYF.

The V call is TRBV7-8, the J call TRBJ1-3; 9 nucleotides agree with TRBD1. Looked up from germline, CDR1 is SGHVS and CDR2 is FQNEAQ. J gave up 2 bases and V 3 bases, and 2 bases lay outside the gene matches. This CDR3 has 15 residues. CDR3 DNA: TGTGCCAGCAGCTTTGGGGACAGGGCTGGAAACACCATATATTTT. Translating gives CASSFGDRAGNTIYF.